This T cell receptor (beta chain) was sequenced for a study of blood T cell repertoires in COVID-19. Overall study context: Donors in the United States, Italy and Spain gave samples during acute or convalescent COVID-19.

This clone appeared a single time. The study drew participants aged about 18 to 89 years from about two dozen US areas. Cohort assignment relied on participant-reported clinical history. Symptom resolution, clearance, or two negative PCRs marked the recovered donors of Cohort 3. Assay: immunoSEQ multiplex PCR; the TCRdb copy retains only in-frame clones and omits some. Here the sample spans 290,000 or so clones, around 90% being singletons. The CDR3 has 14 residues. Germline V gene data show CDR1 as MNHEY and CDR2 as SMNVEV (reference sequence). V trimming: 2 bases; J trimming: 8 bases; junction bases outside the gene matches: 5.

Sequenced: PBMCs or T cells enriched from blood (not recorded which). The V and J genes are TRBV27 and TRBJ1-2, with 10 bases that match TRBD1. The TCR sequence derives from a woman aged 25 to 39 who had recovered from COVID-19. CDR3 residues: CASSLRQGARGYTF. In nucleotides, the CDR3 is TGTGCCAGCAGTTTAAGACAGGGGGCCAGGGGCTACACCTTC.